These 20 T cell receptor beta chains came from one sample sequenced in a study of CD8 T cells in Susac syndrome. A quantity of about 0.5 to 1 ug RNA underwent reverse transcription using random hexamers. TCRdb re-derived calls from the immunoSEQ multiplex PCR reads in MiXCR, one entry per CDR3 protein. The table has over 150,000 distinct CDR3 sequences, roughly 95% seen once. Material for sequencing was CD4+ T cells from PBMCs. Receptors originate from a human donor with Susac syndrome.

The chain joins TRBV7-2 to TRBJ2-7, with TRBD2 matching over 12 bases. This CDR3 is 14 amino acids long. Germline CDR1 reads SGHTA; CDR2 reads FQGNSA. V lost 3 bases and J lost 4; bases outside the gene matches: 1. Here the CDR3 reads CASSFTSGGYEQYF. Here the CDR3 DNA reads TGTGCCAGCAGCTTTACTAGCGGGGGGTACGAGCAGTACTTC.

This sequence joins TRBV5-1 and TRBJ2-5; D may match TRBD1 or TRBD2 (5 bases each). Germline-derived CDR1 and CDR2 are SGHRS and YFSETQ. V dropped 8 bases and J dropped 3 bases, with 11 bases sitting between them. This CDR3 spans 12 amino acids. CDR3 sequence (DNA): TGCGCCAGTACCGGGACGGAAGAGACCCAGTACTTC. Translation: CASTGTEETQYF. Combining the CDR3 with reference TRBV5-1 and TRBJ2-5 gives the whole variable domain KAGVTQTPRYLIKTRGQQVTLSCSPISGHRSVSWYQQTPGQGLQFLFEYFSETQRNKGNFPGRFSGRQFSNSRSEMNVSTLELGDSALYLCASTGTEETQYFGPGTRLLVL.

The gene calls are TRBV27 and TRBJ1-2; the match to TRBD1 covers 10 bases. Germline-derived CDR1 and CDR2 are MNHEY and SMNVEV (reference sequence). Germline trimming cut 5 bases from V and 5 bases from J; bases unmatched to any gene: 8. The CDR3 totals 15 residues. The DNA of the CDR3 is TGTGCCAGCAGTCCTGACAGGGGGCTAGCTTATGGCTACACCTTC. It is translated as CASSPDRGLAYGYTF.

The chain joins TRBV20-1 to TRBJ2-5; D uncertain. The CDR3 is made up of 12 amino acids. V was clipped by 6 bases and J by 2 bases, with 10 bases between them. Germline-derived CDR1 and CDR2 are DFQATT and SNEGSKA (reference sequence). CDR3: CSAGLEQETQYF. The DNA of the CDR3 is TGCAGTGCCGGGTTGGAGCAAGAGACCCAGTACTTC.

This CDR3 reads CASSLMLAGKGETQYF. In nucleotides, the CDR3 is TGTGCCAGCAGCCTAATGCTAGCCGGAAAAGGGGAGACCCAGTACTTC. This sequence joins TRBV3-1 and TRBJ2-5; TRBD2 is a possible D gene (5 bases). Germline CDR1 LGHDT, CDR2 YNNKEL (reference sequence). The CDR3 sequence is 16 residues long. V dropped 4 bases and J dropped 5 bases, with 20 bases sitting between them.

Written as DNA, the CDR3 is TGTGCCAGCAGCTTAGAAAGGGGGGTTTTTGGCTACACCTTC. Protein sequence: CASSLERGVFGYTF. This chain uses TRBV11-2 with TRBJ1-2; TRBD1 might be the D (6 bases). Germline V gives CDR1 SGHAT, CDR2 FQNNGV. Trimming left V 0 bases short and J 7 bases short, with 12 bases between. The CDR3 is made up of 14 amino acids.

The chain has TRBV20-1 and TRBJ1-6; D is ambiguous. CDR1 is DFQATT and CDR2 is SNEGSKA in the germline V gene (reference sequence). CDR3 size: 15 residues. The V gene lost 0 bases and the J gene lost 9 bases, with 15 bases spanning the gap. The CDR3 nucleotides read TGCAGTGCTAGAGATTCCGAAAGCCAGGCTTCACCCCTCCACTTT. Translation: CSARDSESQASPLHF.

The chain carries TRBV12-3 or TRBV12-4 and TRBJ1-4, with D hard to call. This CDR3 contains 12 residues. V was pared by 1 base and J by 8 bases, with 5 bases between. The CDR3, as DNA: TGTGCCAGCAGTTTAGGAGAGGAAAAACTGTTTTTT. Translating gives CASSLGEEKLFF.

The chain recombines TRBV9 with TRBJ1-2, with 7 bases identical to TRBD1. In germline, CDR1 is SGDLS, CDR2 YYNGEE. The CDR3 has 14 amino acids. V lost 2 bases and J lost 3; bases outside the gene matches: 4. The CDR3 protein is CASSVTGRDYGYTF. The CDR3 bases are TGTGCCAGCAGCGTGACAGGGAGGGACTATGGCTACACCTTC.

This rearrangement joins TRBV30 to TRBJ2-2, with D unclear. This CDR3 is 13 amino acids long. With 0 bases removed from V and 4 bases from J, the gap between germline ends came to 6 bases. In germline, CDR1 is GTSNPN, CDR2 SVGIG (reference sequence). The CDR3 is CAWSVASTGELFF. CDR3 nucleotide sequence: TGTGCCTGGAGTGTAGCCAGCACCGGGGAGCTGTTTTTT.

The V and J genes are TRBV7-9 and TRBJ2-2, with D maybe TRBD1 (5 bases). Germline CDR1 reads SEHNR; CDR2 reads FQNEAQ (reference sequence). V was shortened by 2 bases and J by 2 bases, with 9 bases between the two germline ends. CDR3 size: 15 residues. CDR3 DNA sequence: TGTGCCAGCAGCTTAAAGGGGCCCAACACCGGGGAGCTGTTTTTT. It codes for CASSLKGPNTGELFF.

This clonotype was found once. The CDR3 sequence: CASSLQDGGHNEQFF. In nucleotides, the CDR3 is TGTGCCAGCAGCTTACAGGACGGGGGGCACAATGAGCAGTTCTTC. The rearrangement links TRBV7-9 to TRBJ2-1; tentative D call: TRBD2 (7 bases). Germline lookup yields CDR1 SEHNR and CDR2 FQNEAQ (reference sequence). This CDR3 contains 15 residues. Trimming took off 2 bases at V and 5 bases at J, with 13 bases between the two ends.

The V gene is TRBV20-1, the J gene TRBJ2-7; D could derive from TRBD1 or TRBD2 (7 bases each). This CDR3 is 13 amino acids long. CDR1 is DFQATT and CDR2 is SNEGSKA in the germline V gene (reference sequence). CDR3 residues: CRGGGPRAYEQYF. DNA for the CDR3: TGCAGGGGAGGGGGCCCCCGGGCCTACGAGCAGTACTTC.

V and J are TRBV19 and TRBJ2-1; D remains unclear. The CDR3 runs 14 residues. The V end was cut by 6 bases, the J end by 8 bases, with 17 bases between. Germline values: CDR1 LNHDA, CDR2 SQIVND (reference sequence). In nucleotides, the CDR3 is TGTGCCAGTAGCAACCGTCCCTTCTGGGATGAGCAGTTCTTC. Translated, it gives CASSNRPFWDEQFF.

The rearrangement uses TRBV18 and TRBJ2-7, with a tentative D call TRBD1 (6 bases). There are 16 residues in the CDR3. The ends were cut back, 5 bases at V and 0 bases at J, with 17 bases in the middle. Per germline, CDR1 KGHSH and CDR2 LQKENI. The CDR3 is CASSATDRDTSYEQYV. In DNA form, the CDR3 reads TGTGCCAGCTCAGCAACAGATCGGGACACCTCCTACGAGCAGTACGTC.

V usage is TRBV20-1 and J usage is TRBJ2-1; 15 nucleotides match TRBD2. V dropped 6 bases and J dropped 6; count of bases not matched to a gene: 6. The CDR3 sequence is 15 residues long. Germline values: CDR1 DFQATT, CDR2 SNEGSKA (reference sequence). The DNA for the CDR3 is TGCAGTGCCAGATCGGGACTAGCGGGAGGCAATGAGCAGTTCTTC. Translated, it gives CSARSGLAGGNEQFF.

The rearrangement uses TRBV7-8 and TRBJ1-1; no clear D. The V gene lost 5 bases and the J gene lost 7 bases, with 8 bases spanning the gap. The CDR3 is 11 amino acids. Germline CDR1 reads SGHVS; CDR2 reads FQNEAQ. Here the CDR3 DNA reads TGTGCCAGCAGCCCGGGGATTGAAGCTTTCTTT. Translation gives CASSPGIEAFF.

This chain links TRBV4-3 with TRBJ2-2, with D unresolved. Germline V gives CDR1 LGHNA, CDR2 YSLEER. The CDR3 covers 13 residues. V was trimmed by 4 bases and J by 5 bases, leaving 8 bases between them. The CDR3 reads CASSPVQTGELFF. For the CDR3, the DNA is TGCGCCAGCAGCCCCGTGCAGACCGGGGAGCTGTTTTTT.

V is TRBV12-3 or TRBV12-4 and J is TRBJ1-5, with D hard to call. V gave up 5 bases and J gave up 2 bases, with 7 bases separating them. The CDR3 has 13 amino acids. The CDR3 loop reads CASSGSGNQPQHF. Here the CDR3 DNA reads TGTGCCAGCAGTGGGAGTGGCAATCAGCCCCAGCATTTT.

The J gene is TRBJ2-1, the V gene TRBV27; D is possibly TRBD2 (5 bases). CDR3 length equals 13 residues. Germline V gene sequence: CDR1 MNHEY, CDR2 SMNVEV (reference sequence). V lost 5 bases and J lost 13, with 18 bases in between. The CDR3 coding sequence is TGTGCCAGCAGTCCGAGTTTGAGGGTGCGTCAGTTCTTC. It translates to CASSPSLRVRQFF.